The sample holds a few counts of the clone carrying this T cell receptor beta chain. No antigen is known for it. This sample was taken from a study of vaccination effects on CD4 cells after COVID-19. With roughly nine days of culture completed, CD4+ T cells were isolated. Each person got two doses of an mRNA SARS-CoV-2 vaccine, BNT162b2 or mRNA-1273. Previously uninfected by SARS-CoV-2, the vaccine recipients also showed negative nucleocapsid antibodies. On both days 3 and 7, half of the culture medium was replaced with IL-2 medium. The repertoire was sequenced with immunoSEQ multiplex PCR; TCRdb's copy has only in-frame clones and lacks some. The sample has 66,000 or so clones, around 69% seen once. This TCR derives from a human donor who received a COVID-19 vaccine. The starting material was CD4+ T cells from PBMCs cultured without peptide, obtained after COVID-19 vaccination.

CDR3 nucleotides: TGTGCCAGCAGCGTAGGTGGGGAGCGGGGTCAGCCCCAGCATTTT. It specifies CASSVGGERGQPQHF. The chain combines TRBV9 with TRBJ1-5; D remains ambiguous. This CDR3 comprises 15 residues. Trimming removed 0 bases at V and 6 bases at J, with 13 bases between. Germline V gene sequence: CDR1 SGDLS, CDR2 YYNGEE.